This entry describes one T cell receptor (beta chain). What it recognizes is unknown. This specimen belongs to a study of T cell clonotyping in hematopoietic cell transplantation. The table came from immunoSEQ multiplex PCR; TCRdb's copy has only in-frame clones and leaves some out. The data show 37,000 or so clones, approximately 88% seen once. Trimming removed 3 bases from V and 1 base from J, with 8 bases in between. The germline CDR1 and CDR2 sequences are SGHDT and YYEEEE. There are 14 residues in the CDR3. Notes on the study in general: Pathologically expanded recipient clonotypes increased progressively from day 30 to day 180 as diversity fell. Few recipient clonotypes overlapped donors; over 95% were de novo at given depth. Without cell sorting, CD4 versus CD8 contributions remain unresolved.

The sequence was obtained from a woman aged 40 to 50 in good health. Some clones in this sample may be carry-over from other donors' samples. Sequencing was done on a sample of peripheral blood mononuclear cells. The rearrangement uses TRBV5-6 and TRBJ2-1; D uncertain. The CDR3 loop is CASSSGFSYNEQFF. The CDR3 nucleotides read TGTGCCAGCAGCTCGGGTTTTTCCTACAATGAGCAGTTCTTC.